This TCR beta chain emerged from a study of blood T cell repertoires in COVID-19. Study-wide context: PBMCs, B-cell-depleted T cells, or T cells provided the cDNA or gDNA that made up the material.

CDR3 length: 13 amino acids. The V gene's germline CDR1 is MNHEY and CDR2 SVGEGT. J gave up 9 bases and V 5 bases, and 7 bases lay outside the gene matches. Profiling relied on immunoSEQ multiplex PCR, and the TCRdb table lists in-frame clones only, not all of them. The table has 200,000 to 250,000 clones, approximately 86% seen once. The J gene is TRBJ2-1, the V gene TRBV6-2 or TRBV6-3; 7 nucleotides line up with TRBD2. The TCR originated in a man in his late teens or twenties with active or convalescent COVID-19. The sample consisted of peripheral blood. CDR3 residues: CASSNQLASEQFF. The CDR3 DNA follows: TGTGCCAGCAGTAATCAACTAGCGAGTGAGCAGTTCTTC.